The rows below give T cell receptor beta chains drawn from one sample of a study of multiple sclerosis patients with progressive multifocal leukoencephalopathy. Using immunoSEQ multiplex PCR, the repertoire was profiled, and TCRdb retains in-frame clones only, with some absent. The sample shows about 30,000 clones, 80% to 95% of them seen only once. What was sequenced was PBMCs. The receptors derive from a man aged 25 to 40 with multiple sclerosis. CDR3s leave out the opening cysteine and the closing phenylalanine or tryptophan. Each record gives: J gene, V gene, D gene, CDR3 protein. D genes are given only for firm matches.

TRBJ1-1	TRBV6-1	TRBD1	ASRNLDRGLAEAF
TRBJ1-2	TRBV7-6	.	ASSASRGDYGYT
TRBJ1-2	TRBV20-1	.	SAADAPGYT
TRBJ1-6	TRBV4-3	TRBD1	ASSQEGGQGFSPLH
TRBJ2-1	TRBV5-4	TRBD2	ASSTGTSGIGQF
TRBJ1-4	TRBV7-9	TRBD1	ASSLATGVGEKLF
TRBJ1-3	TRBV19	.	ASSILGTDSGNTIY
TRBJ1-1	TRBV6-5	.	ASSSPGLLS
TRBJ1-2	TRBV6-6	.	ASSSLDHNYGYT
TRBJ2-3	TRBV6-6	.	ASLQGLDTQY
TRBJ1-2	TRBV6-1	TRBD1	ASILTGGKDYGYT
TRBJ2-5	TRBV9	TRBD2	ASSVQTGTRGETQY
TRBJ2-2	TRBV5-4	.	ASSSPGRSAGELF
TRBJ1-5	TRBV5-1	.	ASSLVAGYNQPQH
TRBJ2-5	TRBV25-1	.	ASSEYVTKKWETQY
TRBJ2-1	TRBV7-2	.	ASSLRDSYNEQF
TRBJ1-1	TRBV19	TRBD1	ASSPRTGDHTEAF
TRBJ2-5	TRBV29-1	TRBD1	SVGQGAGETQY
TRBJ2-7	TRBV19	.	ASSIGQAGEQY
TRBJ1-1	TRBV18	.	ASSESSLNTEAF
TRBJ1-2	TRBV25-1	.	ASTRGGGPGYT
TRBJ2-3	TRBV7-6	.	ASSLEGATDTQY
TRBJ2-2	TRBV30	.	AWNRDTNTGELF
TRBJ1-4	TRBV19	.	ASSIARGEYEKLF
TRBJ2-1	TRBV12-5	.	ASGLVGQINEQF
TRBJ1-5	TRBV30	.	AWSDWGRGRQPQH
TRBJ2-5	TRBV19	TRBD1	ASSPRTGGTQETQY
TRBJ2-7	TRBV9	TRBD2	ASSVGTSGRVGEQY
TRBJ2-1	TRBV7-2	.	ASSLYPAGNNEQF
TRBJ2-1	TRBV14	.	ASSQEKHSSYNEQF
TRBJ2-1	TRBV18	.	ASSPTTGIWDNEQF
TRBJ2-1	TRBV5-1	TRBD2	ASSLPPSGRAPEQF
TRBJ2-2	TRBV5-4	TRBD2	ASSLRVAGINTGELF
TRBJ1-6	TRBV21-1	.	ASSPGAHSPLH
TRBJ2-1	TRBV7-2	.	ASSLVGGNEQF
TRBJ2-3	TRBV7-3	.	ASSPQGARDTQY
TRBJ2-4	TRBV10-3	.	AISESDWPPAGKHIQY
TRBJ2-6	TRBV12-2	.	ASRFLRQGVNSGANVLT
TRBJ1-3	TRBV9	.	ASSDQQGSGNTIY
TRBJ1-2	TRBV6-6	.	ASSRGLLEGYT
TRBJ1-3	TRBV29-1	.	SVDPLDSSGNTIY
TRBJ2-7	TRBV12-5	.	ASGLGTNGEQY
TRBJ2-1	TRBV2	TRBD2	ASRVSGRATEQF
TRBJ2-3	TRBV27	.	ASSPLAEPSGPDTQY
TRBJ2-3	TRBV6-5	.	ASSGIESTDTQY
TRBJ2-7	TRBV11-2	TRBD2	ATGRSSYEQY
TRBJ2-7	TRBV5-5	.	ASSLLGDYEQY
TRBJ2-6	TRBV29-1	.	SVERGTGANVLT
TRBJ1-3	TRBV7-6	.	ASSLFPKVSGNTIY
TRBJ2-5	TRBV4-3	.	ASSQALWVETQY
TRBJ2-5	TRBV11-3	.	ASSLASEGSGGETQY
TRBJ2-6	TRBV25-1	.	ASSEYQGVGSGANVLT